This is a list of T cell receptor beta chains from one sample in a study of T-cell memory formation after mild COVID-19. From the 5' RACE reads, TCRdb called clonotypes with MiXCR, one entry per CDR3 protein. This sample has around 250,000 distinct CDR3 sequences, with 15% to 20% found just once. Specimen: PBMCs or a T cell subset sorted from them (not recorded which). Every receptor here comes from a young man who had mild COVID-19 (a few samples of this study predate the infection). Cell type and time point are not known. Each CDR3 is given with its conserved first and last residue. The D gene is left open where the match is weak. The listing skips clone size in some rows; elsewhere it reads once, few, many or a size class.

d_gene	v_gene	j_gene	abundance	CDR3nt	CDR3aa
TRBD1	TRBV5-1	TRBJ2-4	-	TGCGCCAGCAGCGCCAAGACAGGGAGCGGCCTTTTAGCCAAAAACATTCAGTACTTC	CASSAKTGSGLLAKNIQYF
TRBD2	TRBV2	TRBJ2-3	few	TGTGCCAGCAGTGAGGCTAGCGGAACAGATACGCAGTATTTT	CASSEASGTDTQYF
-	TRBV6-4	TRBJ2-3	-	TGTGCCAGCAGTGCCAGGGGGGGCTCGACAGATACGCAGTATTTT	CASSARGGSTDTQYF
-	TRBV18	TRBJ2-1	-	TGTGCCAGCTCACCATTAGCTCGCGACAATGAGCAGTTCTTC	CASSPLARDNEQFF
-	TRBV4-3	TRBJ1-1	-	TGCGCCAGCAGCCTCGAAAAGGAGAGACAGTCGGCAGCTTTCTTT	CASSLEKERQSAAFF
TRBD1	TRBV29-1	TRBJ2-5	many	TGCAGCGGGGGACAGATCCAAGAGACCCAGTACTTC	CSGGQIQETQYF
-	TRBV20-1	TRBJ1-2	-	TGCAGTGCTGGGGACGGATTCTATGGCTACACCTTC	CSAGDGFYGYTF
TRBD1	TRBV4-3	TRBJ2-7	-	TGCGCCAGCAGCTTCCAAGCCGGACAGGGTTCTTTTTACGAGCAGTACTTC	CASSFQAGQGSFYEQYF
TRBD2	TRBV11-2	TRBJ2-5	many	TGTGCCAGCAGCTTAAGGTCATTCAACCTGGCGGGGGGGCCCGTACAACAAGAGACCCAGTACTTC	CASSLRSFNLAGGPVQQETQYF
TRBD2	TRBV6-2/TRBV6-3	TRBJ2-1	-	TGTGCCAGCAGTCTTGGACTAGGGGCGTTCTTC	CASSLGLGAFF
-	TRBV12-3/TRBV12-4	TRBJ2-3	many	TGTGCCAGCAGCGGATCTAGCACAGATACGCAGTATTTT	CASSGSSTDTQYF
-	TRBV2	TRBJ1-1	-	TGTGCCAGCAGAGAAGGGGACACTGAAGCTTTCTTT	CASREGDTEAFF
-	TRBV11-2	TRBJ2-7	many	TGTGCCAGCAGCTTAGTTGGCCCCTACGAGCAGTACTTC	CASSLVGPYEQYF
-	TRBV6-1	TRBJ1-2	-	TGTGCCAGCAGTGATTACAGGGCGAATTATGGCTACACCTTC	CASSDYRANYGYTF
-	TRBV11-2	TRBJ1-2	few	TGTGCCAGCAGCGCCCCCGCGAAGGGGGGAGGCTACACCTTC	CASSAPAKGGGYTF
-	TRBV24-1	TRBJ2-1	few	TGTGCCACCAGTGATTCCGGGAGAGGCTACAATGAGCAGTTCTTC	CATSDSGRGYNEQFF